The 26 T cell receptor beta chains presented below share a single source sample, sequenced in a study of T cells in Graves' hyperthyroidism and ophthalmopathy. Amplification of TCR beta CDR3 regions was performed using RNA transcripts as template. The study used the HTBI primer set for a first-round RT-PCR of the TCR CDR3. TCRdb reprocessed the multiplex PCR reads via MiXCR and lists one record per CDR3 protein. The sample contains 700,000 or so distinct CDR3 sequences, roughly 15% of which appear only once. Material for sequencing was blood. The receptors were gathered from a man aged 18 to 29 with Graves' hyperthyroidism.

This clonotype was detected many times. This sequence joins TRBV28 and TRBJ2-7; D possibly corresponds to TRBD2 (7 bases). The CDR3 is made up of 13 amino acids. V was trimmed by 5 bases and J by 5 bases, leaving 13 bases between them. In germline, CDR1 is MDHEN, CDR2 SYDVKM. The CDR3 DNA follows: TGTGCCAGCAGTCCCCCGGGGGGCAACGAGCAGTACTTC. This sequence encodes CASSPPGGNEQYF.

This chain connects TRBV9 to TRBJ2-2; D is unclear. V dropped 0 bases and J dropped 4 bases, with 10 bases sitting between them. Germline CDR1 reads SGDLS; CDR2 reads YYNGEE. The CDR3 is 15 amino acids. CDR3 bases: TGTGCCAGCAGCGTAGAGTCGAGGAGCACCGGGGAGCTGTTTTTT. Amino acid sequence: CASSVESRSTGELFF.

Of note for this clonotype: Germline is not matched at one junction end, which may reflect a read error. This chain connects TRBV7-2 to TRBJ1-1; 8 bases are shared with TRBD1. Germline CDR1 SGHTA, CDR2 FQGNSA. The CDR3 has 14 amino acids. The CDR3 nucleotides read TGTGCCAGCGCGGACAGGGAAATCGGCACTGGAGCTTTCTTT. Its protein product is CASADREIGTGAFF.

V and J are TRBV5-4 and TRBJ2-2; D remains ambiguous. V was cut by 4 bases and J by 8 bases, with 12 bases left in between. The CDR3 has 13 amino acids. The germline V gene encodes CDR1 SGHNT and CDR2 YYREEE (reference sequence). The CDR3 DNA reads TGTGCCAGCAGCCCGGAAGTCTTGGGGGAGCTGTTTTTT. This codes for CASSPEVLGELFF.

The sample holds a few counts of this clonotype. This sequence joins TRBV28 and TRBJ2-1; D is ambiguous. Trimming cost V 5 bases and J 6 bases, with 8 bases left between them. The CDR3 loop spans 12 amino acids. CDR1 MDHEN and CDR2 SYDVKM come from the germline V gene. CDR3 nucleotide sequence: TGTGCCAGCAGTATTAGGTCCAATGAGCAGTTCTTC. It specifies CASSIRSNEQFF.

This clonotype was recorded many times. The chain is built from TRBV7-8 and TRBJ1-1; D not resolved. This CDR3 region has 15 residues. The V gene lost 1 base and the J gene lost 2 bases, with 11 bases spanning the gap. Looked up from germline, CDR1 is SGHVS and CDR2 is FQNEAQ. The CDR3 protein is CASSLVEGDNTEAFF. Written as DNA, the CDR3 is TGTGCCAGCAGCTTAGTGGAGGGTGATAACACTGAAGCTTTCTTT. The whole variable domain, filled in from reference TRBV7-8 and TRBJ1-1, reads GAGVSQSPRYKVAKRGQDVALRCDPISGHVSLFWYQQALGQGPEFLTYFQNEAQLDKSGLPSDRFFAERPEGSVSTLKIQRTQQEDSAVYLCASSLVEGDNTEAFFGQGTRLTVV.

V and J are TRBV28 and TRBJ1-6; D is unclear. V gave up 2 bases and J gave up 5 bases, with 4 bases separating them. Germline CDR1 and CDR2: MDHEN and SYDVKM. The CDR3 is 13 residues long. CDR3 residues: CASSLQDNSPLHF. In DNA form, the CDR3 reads TGTGCCAGCAGTTTACAGGATAATTCACCCCTCCACTTT.

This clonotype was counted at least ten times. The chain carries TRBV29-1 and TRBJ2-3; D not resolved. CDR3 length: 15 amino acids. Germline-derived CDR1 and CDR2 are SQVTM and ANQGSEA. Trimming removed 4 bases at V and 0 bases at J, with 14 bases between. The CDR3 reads CSVVVLGDSTDTQYF. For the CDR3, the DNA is TGCAGCGTTGTAGTATTAGGTGATAGCACAGATACGCAGTATTTT.

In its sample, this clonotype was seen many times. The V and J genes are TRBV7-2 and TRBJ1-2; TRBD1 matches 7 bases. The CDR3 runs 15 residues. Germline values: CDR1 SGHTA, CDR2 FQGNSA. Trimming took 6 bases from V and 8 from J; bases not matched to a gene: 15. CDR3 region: CASSSEGQARGGYTF. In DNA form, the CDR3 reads TGTGCCAGCAGTTCCGAAGGACAGGCACGAGGAGGCTACACCTTC.

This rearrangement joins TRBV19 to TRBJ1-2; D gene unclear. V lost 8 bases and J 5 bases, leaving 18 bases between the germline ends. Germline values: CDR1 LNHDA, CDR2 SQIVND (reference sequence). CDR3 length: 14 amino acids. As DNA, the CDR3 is TGTGCCAGTTTAAAAGGCCCGGCCGAGTATGGCTACACCTTC. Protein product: CASLKGPAEYGYTF.

Written as DNA, the CDR3 is TGTGCCAGCAGCGCAGGGGAATATAACACTGAAGCTTTCTTT. Encoded protein: CASSAGEYNTEAFF. This chain uses TRBV7-9 with TRBJ1-1; a weak D match, TRBD1 (6 bases). V was cut by 5 bases and J by 2 bases, with 12 bases left in between. Germline V gene sequence: CDR1 SEHNR, CDR2 FQNEAQ (reference sequence). This CDR3 has 14 amino acids. Full variable domain (remainder filled in from reference TRBV7-9 and TRBJ1-1): DTGVSQNPRHKITKRGQNVTFRCDPISEHNRLYWYRQTLGQGPEFLTYFQNEAQLEKSRLLSDRFSAERPKGSFSTLEIQRTEQGDSAMYLCASSAGEYNTEAFFGQGTRLTVV.

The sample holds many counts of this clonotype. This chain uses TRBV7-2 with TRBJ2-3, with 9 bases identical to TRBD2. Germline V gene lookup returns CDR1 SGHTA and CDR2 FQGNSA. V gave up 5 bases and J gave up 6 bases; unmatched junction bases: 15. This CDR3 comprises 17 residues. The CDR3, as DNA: TGTGCCAGCAGCCCGGGGGTAGCGGGAGATGACGGGGATACGCAGTATTTT. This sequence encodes CASSPGVAGDDGDTQYF.

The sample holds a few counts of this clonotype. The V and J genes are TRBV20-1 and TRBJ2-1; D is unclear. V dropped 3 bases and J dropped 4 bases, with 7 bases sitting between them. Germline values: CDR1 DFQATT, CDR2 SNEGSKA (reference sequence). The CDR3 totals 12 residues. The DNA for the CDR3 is TGCAGTGCTAGCCCCAAGTACAATGAGCAGTTCTTC. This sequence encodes CSASPKYNEQFF.

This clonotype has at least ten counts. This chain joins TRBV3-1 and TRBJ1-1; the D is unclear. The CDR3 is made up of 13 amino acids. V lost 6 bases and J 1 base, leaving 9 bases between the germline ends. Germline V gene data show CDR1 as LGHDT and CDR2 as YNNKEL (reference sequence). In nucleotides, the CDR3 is TGTGCCAGCAGGCTCGAAGGGAACACTGAAGCTTTCTTT. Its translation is CASRLEGNTEAFF.

As DNA, the CDR3 is TGTGCCAGCAGTAATCCCCCTAGCGTCTACGAGCAGTACTTC. Translating gives CASSNPPSVYEQYF. The chain couples TRBV2 to TRBJ2-7; D perhaps matches TRBD2 (6 bases). This CDR3 comprises 14 residues. Trimming removed 5 bases from V and 3 bases from J, with 14 bases in between. Germline V gene lookup returns CDR1 SNHLY and CDR2 FYNNEI.

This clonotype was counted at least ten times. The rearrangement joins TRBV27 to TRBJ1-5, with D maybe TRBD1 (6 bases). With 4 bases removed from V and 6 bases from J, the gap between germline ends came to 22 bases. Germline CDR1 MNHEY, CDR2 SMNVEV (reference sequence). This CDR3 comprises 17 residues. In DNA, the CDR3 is TGTGCCAGCAGTTCACACAGGGTGCTCCGCTCGGGTCAGCCCCAGCATTTT. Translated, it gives CASSSHRVLRSGQPQHF.

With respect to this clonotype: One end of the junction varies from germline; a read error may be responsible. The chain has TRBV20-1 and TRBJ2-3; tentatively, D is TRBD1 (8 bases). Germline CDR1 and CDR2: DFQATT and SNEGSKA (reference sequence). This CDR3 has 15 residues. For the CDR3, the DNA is TGCAGTGCTAGAGCGGGGGGATCAGGGACAGGTACGCAGTATTTT. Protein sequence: CSARAGGSGTGTQYF.

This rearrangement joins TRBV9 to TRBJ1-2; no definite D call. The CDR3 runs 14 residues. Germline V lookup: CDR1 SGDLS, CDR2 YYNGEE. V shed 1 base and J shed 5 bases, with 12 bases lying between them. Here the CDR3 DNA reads TGTGCCAGCAGCGTACAGAGCGTGGGGTATGGCTACACCTTC. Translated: CASSVQSVGYGYTF.

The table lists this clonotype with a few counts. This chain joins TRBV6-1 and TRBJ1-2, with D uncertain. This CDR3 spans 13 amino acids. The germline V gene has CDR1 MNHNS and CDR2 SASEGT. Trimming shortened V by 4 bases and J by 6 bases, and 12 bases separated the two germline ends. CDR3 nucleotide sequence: TGTGCCAGCAGTGCGGTCGTTCCGGATGGCTACACCTTC. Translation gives CASSAVVPDGYTF.

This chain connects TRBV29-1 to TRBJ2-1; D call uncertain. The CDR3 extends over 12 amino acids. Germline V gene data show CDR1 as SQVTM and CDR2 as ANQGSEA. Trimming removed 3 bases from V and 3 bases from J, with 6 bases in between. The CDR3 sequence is CSVDLSYNEQFF. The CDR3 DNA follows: TGCAGCGTTGATTTGAGCTACAATGAGCAGTTCTTC.

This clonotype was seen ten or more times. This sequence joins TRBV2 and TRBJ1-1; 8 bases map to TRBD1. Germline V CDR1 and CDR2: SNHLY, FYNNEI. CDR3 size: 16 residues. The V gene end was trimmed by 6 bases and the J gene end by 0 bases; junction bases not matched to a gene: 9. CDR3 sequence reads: CASSRRQGTMNTEAFF. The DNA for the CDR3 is TGTGCCAGCAGCCGACGACAGGGGACGATGAACACTGAAGCTTTCTTT.

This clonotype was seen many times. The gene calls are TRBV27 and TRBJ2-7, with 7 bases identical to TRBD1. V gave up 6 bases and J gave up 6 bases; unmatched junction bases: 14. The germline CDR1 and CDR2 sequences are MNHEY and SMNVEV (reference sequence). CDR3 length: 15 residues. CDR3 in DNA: TGTGCCAGCAGCGGGATAGGGGGCGCCCCTGGCGAGCAGTACTTC. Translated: CASSGIGGAPGEQYF.

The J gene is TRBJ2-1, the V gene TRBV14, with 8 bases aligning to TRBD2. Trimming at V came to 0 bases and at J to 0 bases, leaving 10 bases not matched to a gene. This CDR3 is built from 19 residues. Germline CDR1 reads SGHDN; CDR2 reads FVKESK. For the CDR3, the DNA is TGTGCCAGCAGCCAAGATGAGCTAGCGGGCCTAAGCTCCTACAATGAGCAGTTCTTC. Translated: CASSQDELAGLSSYNEQFF.

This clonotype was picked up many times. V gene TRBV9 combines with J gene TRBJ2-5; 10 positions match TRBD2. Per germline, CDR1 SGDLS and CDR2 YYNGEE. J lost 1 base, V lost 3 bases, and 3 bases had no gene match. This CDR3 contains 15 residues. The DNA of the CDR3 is TGTGCCAGCAGCGCCGGGACTAGCGCCCAAGAGACCCAGTACTTC. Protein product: CASSAGTSAQETQYF.

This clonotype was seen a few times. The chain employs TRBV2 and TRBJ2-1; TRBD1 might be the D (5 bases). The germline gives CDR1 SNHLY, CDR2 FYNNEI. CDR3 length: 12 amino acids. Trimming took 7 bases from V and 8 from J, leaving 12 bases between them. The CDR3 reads CASMSRVYEQFF. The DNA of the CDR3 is TGTGCCAGCATGTCCAGGGTCTATGAGCAGTTCTTC.

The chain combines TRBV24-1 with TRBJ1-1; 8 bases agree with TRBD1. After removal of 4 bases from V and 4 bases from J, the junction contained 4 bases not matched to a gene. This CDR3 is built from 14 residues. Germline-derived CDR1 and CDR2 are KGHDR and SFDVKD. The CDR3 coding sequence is TGTGCCACCAGTGAAAACGACAGGGGCACTGAAGCTTTCTTT. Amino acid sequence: CATSENDRGTEAFF.